This paragraph reports one TCR beta chain. This clonotype is termed medium-sized (0.01 to 0.1%). Its binding antigen is unknown. One base away there is no much larger clone; base qualities are not given. These data belong to a study of vaccination and CD4 T cells after COVID-19 (dated by TCRdb to between 2021 and 2022). Regarding the research as a whole: SARS-CoV-2 positivity had been established in the convalescent patients by nasal swab PCR, and mild disease was recorded in several of these patients and severe disease in one. Post-COVID blood samples from convalescent patients were collected a median of around 110 days after diagnosis, with a range of 35 to 161 days. Each participant got two doses of either the Pfizer-BioNTech BNT162b2 vaccine (n=8) or the Moderna mRNA-1273 vaccine (n=2). In the convalescent cohort there were six males and four females, among whom were two Hispanic individuals, seven Caucasians, two Asians and one multiracial person. Post-vaccine blood samples were obtained a median of about 72 days after the second vaccine dose, with a range of roughly 13 to 250 days. In around 9 COVID-19 convalescent patients and 4 infection-naive healthy vaccine recipients, researchers compared the spike-specific CD4+ TCR repertoire from before mRNA vaccination with the repertoire from after. Paper-wide results and their limitations: Of the vaccine-specific clones found in convalescent patients, nearly all (304 of 307) were mono-reactive for SARS-CoV-2 spike instead of being cross-reactive with common cold coronaviruses. Relatively few convalescent patients were included in the study, and early timepoints after natural infection were not analyzed. Although the median number of SARS-CoV-2-reactive clonotypes went up from approximately 20 after infection to 35 to 40 after vaccination, the increase was not significant. In convalescent patients, a median around 84% of post-vaccine SARS-CoV-2-reactive clones were detected only after vaccination, and vaccine-specific priming was suggested by this finding.

The convalescent patients' positive SARS-CoV-2 PCR tests fell between March and December 2020, which was before the Alpha, Beta and Delta variants emerged in the United States. PBMCs were separated from whole blood using Ficoll-Paque Plus gradient centrifugation and then either used fresh or cryopreserved at -140C. Library construction relied on PCR. Sequencer: Illumina iSeq 100. The authors processed their data as follows. Non-productive sequences were removed, and CDR3s not starting with C, not ending with F or W, or shorter than 7 amino acids were discarded. Similarity between CDR3 sequences was evaluated in R version 3.6.1 using Levenshtein distances (stringdist) and unrooted phylogenetic trees (ape). TCRdb took the public reads, trimmed them with fastp at Q25, ran MiXCR for clone calling and kept in-frame beta chains. Rows with a matching CDR3 protein are joined into one entry that keeps the most common DNA and genes. TCRdb's processing, not the authors' own work, is the source of the V and J calls. For this sample there are roughly 18,000 distinct CDR3 sequences; 55% to 65% appear just once. Approximately 1% of the sample is held by the ten biggest clonotypes.

CDR1 and CDR2, looked up from the germline V gene (reference sequence), are MNHEY and SMNVEV. Trimming takes 6 bases from V and 6 bases from J, and the germline ends sit 12 bases apart. Measured from the cysteine to the phenylalanine, the CDR3 is 14 residues long. Only the CDR3 part of the read is kept: 42 bases, read in frame from the first base. The clonotype comes from a human donor who had recovered from COVID-19. The chain was built from TRBV27 and TRBJ1-6; the D segment cannot be called with confidence. The sample was CD4+ T cells from blood, taken before SARS-CoV-2 vaccination. CDR3 region: CASRRRLINSPLHF. Read as DNA, the sequence is TGTGCCAGCAGAAGGCGACTGATTAATTCACCCCTCCACTTT.